This is a list of T cell receptor beta chains from one sample in a study of blood T cell repertoires in COVID-19. Sequencing was performed with immunoSEQ multiplex PCR; in TCRdb, only in-frame clones are kept and a portion is missing. The sample contains hundreds of thousands of clones, around 84% of which appear only once. Sequenced material: peripheral blood. Receptor source: a man in his forties or fifties with COVID-19, enrolled during active disease. Each CDR3 is given with its conserved first and last residue. The order of the fields is J gene, V gene, clone size, D gene, CDR3 protein, CDR3 DNA. The D gene is left open where the match is weak. Size tells how often a clone was seen (once, few, many) or the class of an expanded clone, and some rows leave it out.

TRBJ2-7	TRBV7-9	.	.	CASSPARGFHEQYF	TGTGCCAGCAGCCCCGCACGGGGATTCCACGAGCAGTACTTC
TRBJ2-7	TRBV9	.	.	CASSVGDTSYEQYF	TGTGCCAGCAGCGTAGGGGACACCTCCTACGAGCAGTACTTC
TRBJ2-3	TRBV5-1	.	.	CASSAAMAGGTDTQYF	TGCGCCAGCAGCGCTGCTATGGCCGGGGGCACAGATACGCAGTATTTT
TRBJ1-2	TRBV30	.	.	CAWTREYGYTF	TGTGCCTGGACCAGGGAATATGGCTACACCTTC
TRBJ1-1	TRBV6-6	.	.	CASSFRDTWNTEAFF	TGTGCCAGCAGTTTCCGGGACACCTGGAACACTGAAGCTTTCTTT
TRBJ1-1	TRBV5-1	.	.	CASSETVVNTEAFF	TGCGCCAGCAGCGAGACAGTAGTGAACACTGAAGCTTTCTTT
TRBJ1-2	TRBV28	few	TRBD1	CASIQDRGDGYTF	TGTGCCAGCATCCAGGACAGGGGCGATGGCTACACCTTC
TRBJ2-7	TRBV30	.	TRBD1	CAWSSGTGAYEQYF	TGTGCCTGGAGTTCCGGGACAGGTGCCTACGAGCAGTACTTC
TRBJ2-2	TRBV7-9	.	.	CASSPHSGQPGELFF	TGTGCCAGCAGCCCCCATTCGGGACAACCCGGGGAGCTGTTTTTT
TRBJ1-4	TRBV3-1/TRBV3-2	.	.	CASSAPGGANEKLFF	TGTGCCAGCAGCGCCCCCGGGGGTGCTAATGAAAAACTGTTTTTT
TRBJ2-3	TRBV5-8	once	TRBD1	CASLVRGGPTDTQYF	TGTGCCAGCCTGGTTCGAGGGGGCCCCACAGATACGCAGTATTTT
TRBJ1-2	TRBV6-6	.	.	CASSPRGNYGYTF	TGTGCCAGCAGCCCCAGGGGAAACTATGGCTACACCTTC
TRBJ2-7	TRBV18	once	.	CASSPLAGAHEQYF	TGTGCCAGCTCACCCCTGGCAGGCGCCCACGAGCAGTACTTC
TRBJ1-4	TRBV12-3/TRBV12-4	.	.	CASTGVNEKLFF	TGTGCCAGCACCGGGGTAAATGAAAAACTGTTTTTT
TRBJ2-7	TRBV18	.	.	CASSPPGLLNYEQYF	TGTGCCAGCTCACCTCCAGGACTATTGAACTACGAGCAGTACTTC
TRBJ2-3	TRBV15	.	TRBD2	CATSRSKRGGGTDTQYF	TGTGCCACCAGCAGATCCAAGCGGGGAGGGGGCACAGATACGCAGTATTTT
TRBJ2-2	TRBV5-1	.	TRBD2	CASSLGGGRNTGELFF	TGCGCCAGCAGCTTGGGTGGCGGGAGAAACACCGGGGAGCTGTTTTTT
TRBJ1-6	TRBV30	few	.	CAWSQEAFNSPLHF	TGTGCCTGGAGTCAAGAGGCCTTCAATTCACCCCTCCACTTT
TRBJ2-7	TRBV27	.	.	CASSLGHQLSYEQYF	TGTGCCAGCAGTTTGGGACACCAGCTCTCCTACGAGCAGTACTTC
TRBJ2-2	TRBV28	.	TRBD1	CASRAGTGRTGELFF	TGTGCCAGCAGGGCAGGGACAGGGCGGACCGGGGAGCTGTTTTTT
TRBJ2-6	TRBV11-2	once	.	CASSVQGSGANVLTF	TGTGCCAGCAGCGTACAGGGTTCTGGGGCCAACGTCCTGACTTTC
TRBJ2-7	TRBV7-8	.	TRBD2	CASSPLTSGSGGEQYF	TGTGCCAGCAGCCCCCTAACTAGCGGGAGTGGGGGTGAGCAGTACTTC
TRBJ2-5	TRBV7-2	.	TRBD2	CASSPGGGAETQYF	TGTGCCAGCAGCCCGGGGGGGGGTGCTGAGACCCAGTACTTC
TRBJ2-1	TRBV10-3	.	TRBD2	CAIRGERGLVNEQFF	TGTGCCATCCGGGGGGAGCGGGGGCTGGTGAATGAGCAGTTCTTC
TRBJ1-1	TRBV27	.	.	CASTSGSLEAFF	TGTGCCAGCACTTCAGGGTCCCTTGAAGCTTTCTTT
TRBJ1-1	TRBV4-3	.	TRBD1	CASSQTMGQRAFF	TGCGCCAGCAGCCAAACTATGGGACAGCGCGCTTTCTTT
TRBJ1-4	TRBV4-1	once	.	CASSQSGAMAEKLFF	TGCGCCAGCAGCCAAAGTGGAGCCATGGCTGAAAAACTGTTTTTT
TRBJ2-7	TRBV7-9	.	.	CASSLTTGTYEQYF	TGTGCCAGCAGCTTAACGACAGGAACCTACGAGCAGTACTTC
TRBJ2-7	TRBV19	.	TRBD2	CASSIAGGSYEQYF	TGTGCCAGTAGTATAGCGGGGGGGTCCTACGAGCAGTACTTC
TRBJ2-3	TRBV5-1	.	.	CASSWAGTLDTQYF	TGCGCCAGCAGCTGGGCCGGGACTTTGGATACGCAGTATTTT
TRBJ2-3	TRBV19	once	.	CASSIAGGTDTQYF	TGTGCCAGTAGTATAGCGGGAGGCACAGATACGCAGTATTTT
TRBJ2-7	TRBV9	.	TRBD1	CASSVAGQGERAYEQYF	TGTGCCAGCAGCGTAGCGGGACAGGGAGAGAGGGCCTACGAGCAGTACTTC
TRBJ1-5	TRBV29-1	few	.	CSVGGPNQPQHF	TGCAGCGTTGGCGGCCCCAATCAGCCCCAGCATTTT
TRBJ1-2	TRBV6-5	few	TRBD1	CASSQITGGYGYTF	TGTGCCAGCAGTCAAATAACAGGGGGATATGGCTACACCTTC
TRBJ2-2	TRBV7-9	.	TRBD1	CASSLRIGRGQVGELFF	TGTGCCAGCAGCTTAAGGATTGGCAGGGGGCAGGTCGGGGAGCTGTTTTTT
TRBJ1-2	TRBV2	few	.	CASSPTGSYGYTF	TGTGCCAGCAGCCCTACAGGGTCCTATGGCTACACCTTC
TRBJ2-1	TRBV27	.	TRBD1	CASSWTGGKRDEQFF	TGTGCCAGCAGTTGGACAGGGGGCAAACGGGATGAGCAGTTCTTC
TRBJ1-1	TRBV11-2	.	TRBD1	CASSPGQVGVTEAFF	TGTGCCAGCAGCCCTGGACAGGTTGGGGTCACTGAAGCTTTCTTT
TRBJ2-7	TRBV19	.	.	CASSIGIGQYEQYF	TGTGCCAGTAGTATAGGAATAGGACAGTACGAGCAGTACTTC
TRBJ2-4	TRBV18	.	.	CASSPPIPNIQYF	TGTGCCAGCTCACCACCTATCCCAAACATTCAGTACTTC
TRBJ1-5	TRBV27	.	.	CASGTVLGNQPQHF	TGTGCCAGCGGAACAGTATTAGGCAATCAGCCCCAGCATTTT
TRBJ1-1	TRBV19	.	TRBD1	CASSIGQGIRTEAFF	TGTGCCAGTAGTATAGGACAGGGGATTCGGACTGAAGCTTTCTTT
TRBJ2-5	TRBV7-7	.	TRBD1	CASSLGLQGVGETQYF	TGTGCTAGCAGCTTAGGTCTCCAGGGGGTCGGCGAGACCCAGTACTTC
TRBJ2-7	TRBV7-9	.	.	CASSPIMIDRKTYEQYF	TGTGCCAGCAGCCCTATAATGATCGACAGGAAGACCTACGAGCAGTACTTC
TRBJ1-4	TRBV5-1	.	.	CASSRRATNEKLFF	TGCGCCAGCAGCCGGCGGGCAACTAATGAAAAACTGTTTTTT
TRBJ1-4	TRBV5-1	.	.	CASRGGGNEKLFF	TGCGCCAGCAGGGGAGGGGGTAATGAAAAACTGTTTTTT
TRBJ1-1	TRBV21-1	.	.	CASSPRDRENTEAFF	TGTGCCAGCAGCCCCAGGGACAGGGAGAACACTGAAGCTTTCTTT
TRBJ1-4	TRBV7-9	.	TRBD1	CASSFQQGLIGEKLFF	TGTGCCAGCAGCTTTCAACAGGGGCTAATTGGTGAAAAACTGTTTTTT
TRBJ2-5	TRBV6-5	.	TRBD1	CASSQTGGFETQYF	TGTGCCAGCAGTCAAACAGGGGGCTTTGAGACCCAGTACTTC
TRBJ2-2	TRBV2	once	.	CASSDWVAANTGELFF	TGTGCCAGTTCGGATTGGGTAGCGGCGAACACCGGGGAGCTGTTTTTT
TRBJ2-7	TRBV5-8	.	.	CASSLVHGTRIYEQYF	TGTGCCAGCAGCTTGGTTCATGGGACAAGGATCTACGAGCAGTACTTC
TRBJ1-1	TRBV18	.	.	CASSPAGADTEAFF	TGTGCCAGCTCACCAGCAGGGGCCGACACTGAAGCTTTCTTT